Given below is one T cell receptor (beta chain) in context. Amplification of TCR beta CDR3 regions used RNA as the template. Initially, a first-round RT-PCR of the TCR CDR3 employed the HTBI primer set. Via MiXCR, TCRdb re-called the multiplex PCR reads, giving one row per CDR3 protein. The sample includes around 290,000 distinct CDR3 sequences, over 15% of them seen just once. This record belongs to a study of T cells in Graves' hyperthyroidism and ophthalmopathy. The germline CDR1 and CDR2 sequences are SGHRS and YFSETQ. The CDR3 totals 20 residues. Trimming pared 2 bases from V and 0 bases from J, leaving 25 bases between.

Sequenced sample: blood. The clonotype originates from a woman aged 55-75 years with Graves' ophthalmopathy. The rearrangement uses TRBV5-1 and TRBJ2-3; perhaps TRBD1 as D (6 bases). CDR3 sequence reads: CASSLTPGQTRGPSTDTQYF. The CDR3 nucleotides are TGCGCCAGCAGCTTAACACCGGGACAAACTAGGGGCCCTAGCACAGATACGCAGTATTTT.